This T cell receptor beta chain was observed in a study of cytomegalovirus exposure and HLA in healthy donors. The PCR was carried out with 60 Vbeta primers and 13 Jbeta primers. Method: immunoSEQ multiplex PCR; TCRdb's copy keeps in-frame clones and lacks some. The sample carries about 160,000 clones, roughly 87% recorded once. The germline CDR1 and CDR2 sequences are GTSNPN and SVGIG (reference sequence). The CDR3 spans 12 residues. V was clipped by 0 bases and J by 8 bases, with 8 bases between them. Sequencing was carried out using PBMCs. V gene TRBV30 combines with J gene TRBJ2-1; D gene ambiguous. The receptor comes from a girl aged 5-17 years in good health and CMV-seropositive. This CDR3 is CAWSVLSYEQFF. The DNA for the CDR3 is TGTGCCTGGAGTGTACTTAGCTATGAGCAGTTCTTC.